These 11 T cell receptor beta chains were all obtained from the same sample, sequenced in a study of blood T cell repertoires in COVID-19 (dated by TCRdb to about 2020). Libraries were prepared through the immunoSEQ multiplex PCR assay. The source is immuneACCESS, and TCRdb retained only in-frame sequences with V and J called. Part of the clones is not carried over; for the studies checked, unresolved V genes explain less than half of this, and the remainder is unexplained. In this sample the table shows tens of thousands of clones, approximately 84% of which occur a single time. The biggest ten clones account for around 15% of the sample. Input material: peripheral blood. All receptors come from a human donor in a cohort sampled during active COVID-19.

This chain joins TRBV20-1 and TRBJ1-1; TRBD1 might be the D (6 bases). The CDR3 runs 11 residues. V lost 2 bases, J lost 7 bases, and 8 bases lay in between. Per the germline V gene, CDR1 is DFQATT and CDR2 is SNEGSKA (reference sequence). The chain's CDR3 is CSARLDSEAFF. The CDR3 coding sequence is TGCAGTGCTAGATTGGACAGTGAAGCTTTCTTT.

The gene calls are TRBV6-6 and TRBJ1-3; D is unresolved. The CDR3 contains 11 residues. V shed 10 bases and J shed 10 bases, with 14 bases lying between them. Germline V gene data show CDR1 as MNHNY and CDR2 as SVGAGI (reference sequence). The CDR3 region is CATLGGPTIYF. The CDR3 DNA is TGTGCCACCCTCGGCGGGCCGACCATATATTTT.

This clone has only a few counts. The chain links TRBV2 to TRBJ2-3, with 8 bases that match TRBD2. J was trimmed by 3 bases and V by 7 bases; bases with no gene match: 9. The CDR3 consists of 15 residues. Germline loops: CDR1 SNHLY, CDR2 FYNNEI. CDR3 DNA: TGTGCCAGCATTCGGGAGGGACTCGGAACAGATACGCAGTATTTT. Protein product: CASIREGLGTDTQYF.

This chain uses TRBV5-1 with TRBJ1-2, with D unclear. Germline CDR1 and CDR2: SGHRS and YFSETQ. This CDR3 contains 14 residues. V gave up 0 bases and J gave up 6 bases, with 12 bases separating them. The CDR3, as DNA: TGCGCCAGCAGCTTGGGTCGGGGTTGGAATGGCTACACCTTC. This sequence encodes CASSLGRGWNGYTF. The variable domain in full, completed from reference TRBV5-1 and TRBJ1-2, reads KAGVTQTPRYLIKTRGQQVTLSCSPISGHRSVSWYQQTPGQGLQFLFEYFSETQRNKGNFPGRFSGRQFSNSRSEMNVSTLELGDSALYLCASSLGRGWNGYTFGSGTRLTVV.

The genes are TRBV19 and TRBJ2-3, with 7 bases matching TRBD2. The CDR3 spans 14 residues. The germline V gene has CDR1 LNHDA and CDR2 SQIVND (reference sequence). Trimming at V came to 5 bases and at J to 7 bases, leaving 9 bases not matched to a gene. The CDR3 reads CASSAVPGGYTQYF. Written as DNA, the CDR3 is TGTGCCAGTAGTGCCGTACCGGGGGGTTATACGCAGTATTTT.

The V and J genes are TRBV12-3 or TRBV12-4 and TRBJ1-5; D is undetermined. The CDR3 runs to 13 residues. V was clipped by 5 bases and J by 0 bases, with 5 bases between them. CDR3 protein: CASSGHSNQPQHF. In DNA form, the CDR3 reads TGTGCCAGCAGTGGGCATAGCAATCAGCCCCAGCATTTT.

This chain uses TRBV9 with TRBJ2-3; TRBD1 might be the D (6 bases). V gave up 3 bases and J gave up 6 bases, with 11 bases separating them. Germline CDR1 is SGDLS and CDR2 is YYNGEE. This CDR3 is built from 13 residues. CDR3 protein: CASSGGGFDTQYF. The DNA for the CDR3 is TGTGCCAGCAGCGGAGGGGGTTTTGATACGCAGTATTTT.

The chain employs TRBV7-2 and TRBJ1-1; D unresolved. Germline CDR1 and CDR2: SGHTA and FQGNSA. The CDR3 loop spans 12 amino acids. Trimming removed 1 base at V and 10 bases at J, with 10 bases between. CDR3 nucleotide sequence: TGTGCCAGCAGCTTAGAGAGGGCTGTAGCTTTCTTT. It codes for CASSLERAVAFF.

The chain combines TRBV2 with TRBJ1-2; 8 bases line up with TRBD1. The CDR3 covers 14 residues. From germline, CDR1 is SNHLY and CDR2 FYNNEI. The junction had 5 bases not matched to a gene; V was cut back by 5 bases and J by 3 bases. The CDR3 DNA sequence: TGTGCCAGCAGTCCTGACAGGGGAGACTATGGCTACACCTTC. Protein product: CASSPDRGDYGYTF.

Here the CDR3 DNA reads TGTGCCAGTAGTCCCCAGACAGGGGGCGAAGGCTACACCTTC. Protein: CASSPQTGGEGYTF. The V gene is TRBV19, the J gene TRBJ1-2; 10 bases match TRBD1. The CDR3 extends over 14 amino acids. With V trimmed by 5 bases and J by 8 bases, 8 bases remained unmatched. Germline-derived CDR1 and CDR2 are LNHDA and SQIVND (reference sequence).

This clone appeared once. The chain recombines TRBV5-8 with TRBJ2-7; 9 nucleotides agree with TRBD1. The CDR3 runs 16 residues. Germline lookup yields CDR1 SGHTS and CDR2 YDEGEE. Trimming cost V 0 bases and J 4 bases; bases outside gene matches: 8. The CDR3: CASSLAARTGEYEQYF. CDR3 nucleotides: TGTGCCAGCAGCTTGGCCGCTCGGACAGGGGAATACGAGCAGTACTTC.